This T cell receptor beta chain was recorded in a study of CD8 T cells in Susac syndrome. RNA amounts of roughly 0.45 to 1 ug underwent reverse transcription with random hexamers. TCRdb re-called the immunoSEQ multiplex PCR reads with MiXCR, one entry per CDR3 protein. The sample records about 180,000 distinct CDR3 sequences, 85% to 95% being singletons. The CDR3 loop spans 14 amino acids. Per the germline V gene, CDR1 is SGHNT and CDR2 is YENEEA. Trimming left V 5 bases short and J 2 bases short, with 11 bases between. Recently defined diagnostic criteria classed the Susac syndrome patients as definite or probable.

This chain uses TRBV11-3 with TRBJ2-3; D is perhaps TRBD2 (5 bases). This clonotype was sampled from a human donor with Susac syndrome. Sequencing input: CD4+ T cells from PBMCs. CDR3 loop: CASSSGWATDTQYF. The CDR3 nucleotides read TGTGCCAGCAGCAGCGGTTGGGCCACAGATACGCAGTATTTT.